The 2 T cell receptor beta chains below come from one sample, sequenced in a study of CD8+CD57+ T cells in acquired aplastic anemia. Genomic DNA served as template for TCR beta VDJ and CDR3 profiling. Via MiXCR, TCRdb re-called the reads, giving one row per CDR3 protein. This sample has around 80,000 distinct CDR3 sequences, with roughly 70% found just once. It was patients with CD8+CD57+ cell expansion by flow cytometry who were chosen for sequencing. Sequences were obtained from sorted CD4+, CD8+, or CD8+CD57+ T cells (not recorded which) from PBMCs. These receptors were taken from a human donor with aplastic anemia.

The chain employs TRBV10-3 and TRBJ1-2; tentatively, D is TRBD1 (5 bases). V lost 7 bases and J lost 3, with 9 bases in between. The V gene's germline CDR1 is ENHRY and CDR2 SYGVKD. CDR3 length: 12 amino acids. The CDR3 is CAITTGDYGYTF. The CDR3 DNA is TGTGCCATCACTACGGGGGACTATGGCTACACCTTC.

The sample holds many counts of this clonotype. The rearrangement uses TRBV7-2 and TRBJ2-1; 12 bases map to TRBD2. V dropped 7 bases and J dropped 8; count of bases not matched to a gene: 12. CDR1 SGHTA and CDR2 FQGNSA come from the germline V gene. This CDR3 spans 16 amino acids. The CDR3 coding sequence is TGTGCCAGCACCTATCTTGTGGCTAGCGGGAGGGATGAGCAGTTCTTC. As protein: CASTYLVASGRDEQFF.